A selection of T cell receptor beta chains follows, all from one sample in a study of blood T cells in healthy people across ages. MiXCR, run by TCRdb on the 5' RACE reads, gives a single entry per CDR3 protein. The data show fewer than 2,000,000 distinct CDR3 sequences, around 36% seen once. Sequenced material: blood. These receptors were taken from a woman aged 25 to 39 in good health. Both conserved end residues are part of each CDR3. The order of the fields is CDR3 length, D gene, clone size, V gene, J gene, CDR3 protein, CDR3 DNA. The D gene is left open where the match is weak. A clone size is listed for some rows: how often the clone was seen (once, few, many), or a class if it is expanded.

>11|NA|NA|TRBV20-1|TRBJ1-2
CSASLQPGYTF
TGCAGTGCTAGTCTTCAACCCGGCTACACCTTC
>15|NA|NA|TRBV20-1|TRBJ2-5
CSASILGVRQETQYF
TGCAGTGCTTCAATTCTGGGGGTACGGCAAGAGACCCAGTACTTC
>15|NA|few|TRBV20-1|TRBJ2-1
CSARSVLAPLNEQFF
TGCAGTGCTAGAAGCGTCCTAGCTCCCCTCAATGAGCAGTTCTTC
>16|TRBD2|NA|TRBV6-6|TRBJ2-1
CASSESSGGAYNEQFF
TGTGCCAGCAGCGAATCTAGCGGGGGGGCCTACAATGAGCAGTTCTTC
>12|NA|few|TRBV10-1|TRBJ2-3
CASSESYDTQYF
TGCGCCAGCAGTGAGTCATACGATACGCAGTATTTT
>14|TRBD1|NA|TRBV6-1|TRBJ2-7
CASSEGTGWSEQYF
TGTGCCAGCAGTGAGGGGACAGGGTGGAGCGAGCAGTACTTC
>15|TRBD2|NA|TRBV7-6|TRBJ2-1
CASSSSGTSSNEQFF
TGTGCCAGCAGTTCCTCCGGGACTAGCAGCAATGAGCAGTTCTTC
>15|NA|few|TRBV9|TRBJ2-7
CASSQSNMWGFEQYF
TGTGCCAGCAGCCAATCCAACATGTGGGGGTTCGAGCAGTACTTC
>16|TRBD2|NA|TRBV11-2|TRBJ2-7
CASSLRLAGSAYEQYF
TGTGCCAGCAGCCTAAGACTAGCGGGGAGCGCCTACGAGCAGTACTTC
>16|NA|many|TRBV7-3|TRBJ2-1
CASSLGHTPPYNEQFF
TGTGCCAGCAGCTTAGGTCATACCCCTCCTTACAATGAGCAGTTCTTC
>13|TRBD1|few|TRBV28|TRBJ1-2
CASRRTGASGYTF
TGTGCCAGCAGACGGACAGGGGCATCTGGCTACACCTTC
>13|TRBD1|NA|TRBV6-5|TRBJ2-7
CASSSIQGNEQYF
TGTGCCAGCAGTTCCATACAGGGGAACGAGCAGTACTTC
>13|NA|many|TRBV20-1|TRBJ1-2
CSAWTRTLFGYTF
TGCAGTGCTTGGACACGAACCCTCTTCGGCTACACCTTC